The clone carrying this T cell receptor beta chain was detected a few times. Its matching antigen is unknown. The data were obtained in a study of T-cell memory formation after mild COVID-19. Across the whole study: TCR clusters were mostly confined to one donor each.

The V end lost 3 bases, the J end lost 0 bases, and 6 bases lay between the germline ends. This CDR3 is 14 amino acids long. The study, taken as a whole, reports: The finding that pre-infection memory included some responding clones suggested that cross-reactive memory joined. Among contracting clones, CD4+ were mainly CM/EM and CD8+ enriched in EMRA.

5'RACE with constant-segment primers yielded barcoded, UMI-tagged TCR alpha and TCR beta cDNA libraries. TCRdb redid the calling of the 5' RACE reads with MiXCR, one entry per CDR3 protein. The sample lists 300,000 to 400,000 distinct CDR3 sequences, around 13% occurring once. Sequences were obtained from PBMCs or a T cell subset sorted from them (not recorded which). This TCR was recovered from a man between 18 and 35 years old who had mild COVID-19 (a few samples of this study predate the infection). Cell type and time point are not known. The J gene is TRBJ1-5, the V gene TRBV12-3 or TRBV12-4; D is undetermined. This chain's CDR3 is CASSFSGSNQPQHF. CDR3 sequence (DNA): TGTGCCAGCAGTTTCTCGGGTAGCAATCAGCCCCAGCATTTT.